These T cell receptor beta chains were read from a single sample in a study of prognosis after radiotherapy for stage I lung cancer. TCRdb used MiXCR to reprocess the multiplex PCR reads, holding one entry per CDR3 protein. The table lists around 60,000 distinct CDR3 sequences, about 30% of them singletons. Sequenced here: PBMCs, sampled before or after stereotactic body radiation therapy (not recorded which). The receptors were gathered from a donor aged 50 or older with non-small cell lung cancer. The CDR3 runs from the conserved cysteine through the conserved F or W. The D gene is left open where the match is weak. Only some rows state a clone size, as once, few, many or a class for expanded clones.

V gene	J gene	D gene	clone size	CDR3 DNA	CDR3 protein
TRBV7-9	TRBJ1-1	-	many	TGTGCCAGCAGCTTAGGAGTGGCCGGTTCTCCTGAAGCTTTCTTT	CASSLGVAGSPEAFF
TRBV19	TRBJ2-5	TRBD1	many	TGTGCCAGTAGTATTACCGGACAGGGGGAGACCCAGTACTTC	CASSITGQGETQYF
TRBV4-1	TRBJ1-2	TRBD1	many	TGCGCCAGCAGCCGAGCGCCGAGGACAGGTGAGAGCTACACCTTC	CASSRAPRTGESYTF
TRBV20-1	TRBJ2-5	TRBD2	many	TGCAGTGTGGGGGGAGGGTTGGGGCAAGAGACCCAGTACTTC	CSVGGGLGQETQYF
TRBV6-1	TRBJ2-3	-	-	TGTGCCAGCGGTAGGTCGGGGCAATCCGTCACGCAGTATTTC	CASGRSGQSVTQYF
TRBV20-1	TRBJ2-6	TRBD1	many	TGCAGTGCTAGGCTATTGGGACAGGGACTTAACGTCCTGACTTTC	CSARLLGQGLNVLTF
TRBV6-1	TRBJ1-4	TRBD1	many	TGTGCCAGGGGGGTACCAGGGACAGGGGGCGAAAAACTGTTTTTT	CARGVPGTGGEKLFF
TRBV9	TRBJ2-4	TRBD2	few	TGTGCCAGCAGCATAGCGGGTGGCATCATAGCCAAAAACATTCAGTACTTC	CASSIAGGIIAKNIQYF
TRBV11-2	TRBJ2-7	-	-	TGTGCCAGCAGCCCGGGGACAATTGCCTCCTACGAGCAGTACTTC	CASSPGTIASYEQYF
TRBV9	TRBJ1-2	TRBD1	many	TGTGCCAGCAGCCCCCACTCGGACAGGTTCTATGGCTACACCTTC	CASSPHSDRFYGYTF
TRBV20-1	TRBJ2-2	-	many	TGCAGTGCTAGGCCCGGGATCCGGGGGAAGAACACCGGGGAGCTGTTTTTT	CSARPGIRGKNTGELFF
TRBV30	TRBJ1-1	-	many	TGTGCCTGGAGTGGGGGGACAAACACTGAAGCTTTCTTT	CAWSGGTNTEAFF
TRBV28	TRBJ1-5	-	once	TGTGCCAGCGCCTTGAGCCTCGGGGATCAGCCCAAGCATTTT	CASALSLGDQPKHF
TRBV11-2	TRBJ2-6	-	many	TGTGCCAGCAGCTCAAGTGGCTGGGGGAGACGGACTCCTGGGGCCAACGTCCTGACTTTC	CASSSSGWGRRTPGANVLTF
TRBV6-1	TRBJ1-1	-	many	TGTGCCAGCATGGCAGGTACTGGGAACACTGAAGCTTTCTTT	CASMAGTGNTEAFF
TRBV19	TRBJ1-2	-	many	TGTGCCAGTAGTCCCCGGACGGCAAGTCCCTTCTATGGCTACACCTTC	CASSPRTASPFYGYTF
TRBV5-5	TRBJ2-2	-	many	TGTGCCAGCAGCTTCCAGATCACCGGGGAGCTGTTTTTT	CASSFQITGELFF
TRBV11-3	TRBJ2-1	-	few	TGTGCCAGCAGCTTGGGGTGCAATGAGCAGTTCTTC	CASSLGCNEQFF
TRBV20-1	TRBJ1-2	-	many	TGCAGTGCTGGGGACTCCTCTTATGGCTACACCTTC	CSAGDSSYGYTF
TRBV6-2/TRBV6-3	TRBJ2-7	-	-	TGTGACAGCAGTCCACGAGGGGGGATCGACTTATACGAGCAGTACTTC	CDSSPRGGIDLYEQYF
TRBV6-2/TRBV6-3	TRBJ2-7	-	-	TGTGCCAGCCTAACCCTGGTGGGCCAGGGCGAGCAGTACTTC	CASLTLVGQGEQYF
TRBV24-1	TRBJ2-2	TRBD1	many	TGTGCCACCAGTGATGCCGGGGACAGGGGGCGAATGGCCGGGGAGCTGTTTTTT	CATSDAGDRGRMAGELFF
TRBV19	TRBJ2-3	-	many	TGTGCCAGTGCAGGGGCAGGGAAGAATACGCAGTATTTT	CASAGAGKNTQYF
TRBV7-2	TRBJ2-5	-	once	TGTGCCAGCAGCTTCAACAGACAAGAGTCCCAGTACTTC	CASSFNRQESQYF
TRBV20-1	TRBJ1-6	TRBD1	-	TGCAGTTCTATGGCGACAGGGGGTTCACCCCTCCACTTT	CSSMATGGSPLHF
TRBV28	TRBJ1-5	-	many	TGTGCCAGCAGTTTTGGCCGTTTTAGCAATCAGCCCCAGCATTTT	CASSFGRFSNQPQHF
TRBV3-1	TRBJ1-4	TRBD1	-	TGTGCCAGCAACCCAGGGACAGGGAAAGTAAGTGAAAAACTGTTTTTT	CASNPGTGKVSEKLFF
TRBV12-3/TRBV12-4	TRBJ2-7	-	many	TGTGCCAGCAGTTCGACGGCAGCCTACGAGCAGTACTTC	CASSSTAAYEQYF
TRBV10-3	TRBJ1-5	TRBD1	many	TGTGCCATCAGTGGCGGACAGGGGGCAGCTCAGCCCCAGCATTTT	CAISGGQGAAQPQHF
TRBV7-8	TRBJ1-2	TRBD1	many	TGTGCCAGCAGCTTAGGGGCAGGGGGTGGCTACACCTTC	CASSLGAGGGYTF
TRBV30	TRBJ2-1	TRBD1	-	TGTGCCTGGAGTACGAGAGGGGGCTACAATGAGAAGTTCTTC	CAWSTRGGYNEKFF
TRBV3-1	TRBJ2-2	-	many	TGTGCCAGCAGCAGCCCAGGCGGGGTCCCCGGGGAGCTGTTTTTT	CASSSPGGVPGELFF
TRBV3-1	TRBJ2-1	-	many	TGTGCCAGCAGCCAACGGTCATCGTACAATGAGCAGTTCTTC	CASSQRSSYNEQFF
TRBV4-1	TRBJ2-1	TRBD1	many	TGCGCCAGCAGCCAAGAGGCGACAGGGGGCATCTATGGAAATGAGCAGTTCTTC	CASSQEATGGIYGNEQFF
TRBV10-3	TRBJ1-1	-	many	TGTGCCGTTCAGGGCGTGGGCACTGAAGCTTTCTTT	CAVQGVGTEAFF
TRBV6-1	TRBJ1-1	TRBD1	many	TGTGCCAGCAGCGATCCGACAGGGAGGGACACTGAAGCTTTCTTT	CASSDPTGRDTEAFF
TRBV14	TRBJ1-2	-	-	TGTGCCAGCAGCACTCCGGCTGAGGGATATGGCTACACCTTC	CASSTPAEGYGYTF
TRBV28	TRBJ1-2	-	many	TGTGCCAGCAGTTTAAAGGGACAAGGAGGCTACACCTTC	CASSLKGQGGYTF
TRBV12-3/TRBV12-4	TRBJ1-6	-	many	TGTGCCAGCAGTTTACAATCTGGGGTTGAGTCACCCCTCCACTTT	CASSLQSGVESPLHF
TRBV10-3	TRBJ1-2	TRBD1	few	TGTGCCATCACCCAAGACAGGGAAAGTGGCCACACCTTC	CAITQDRESGHTF
TRBV5-6	TRBJ1-2	-	many	TGTGCCAGCAGCTGGGGGACACCCATGAACTATGGCTACACCTTC	CASSWGTPMNYGYTF
TRBV19	TRBJ2-2	-	-	TGTGCCAGTAGTAGTCTAGACATGAACTCCGGGGAGCTGTTTTTT	CASSSLDMNSGELFF
TRBV6-9	TRBJ1-1	TRBD1	-	TGTGCCAGCAGTTCCGGACCAGGGACAGATGAAGCTTTCTTT	CASSSGPGTDEAFF
TRBV7-6	TRBJ2-2	TRBD2	many	TGTGCCAGCAGCTTAGGGCCCCACGGGGGGGTTAACACCGGGGAGCTGTTTTTT	CASSLGPHGGVNTGELFF
TRBV5-5	TRBJ2-1	-	many	TGTGCCAGCAGTCCTCAGGTACTCTCCTACAATGAGCAGTTCTTC	CASSPQVLSYNEQFF
TRBV28	TRBJ2-1	-	-	TGTGCCAGCAGTTTAGTCGGGGTGCACAATGAGCAGTTATTC	CASSLVGVHNEQLF
TRBV28	TRBJ2-5	TRBD1	many	TGTGCCAGCAGTTCAGGACAGGGCTGGGTTTTTTTAGAGACCCAGTACTTC	CASSSGQGWVFLETQYF
TRBV6-1	TRBJ1-4	TRBD1	many	TGTGCCAGCAGTGCCAAGGCCCTTTACTACAGGGGGAAGAATGAAAAACTGTTTTTT	CASSAKALYYRGKNEKLFF
TRBV5-1	TRBJ2-2	TRBD1	many	TGCGCCAGCAGCTCGCGGACAGGGGGCTCCGGGGAGCTGTTTTTT	CASSSRTGGSGELFF
TRBV6-5	TRBJ1-6	-	many	TGTGCCAGCAGTTACTCGGCCGGGGGGGAACTCCACTTT	CASSYSAGGELHF
TRBV28	TRBJ1-2	TRBD1	many	TGTGCCAGCAGTCTGACAGGGGGCTACTATGGCTACACCTTC	CASSLTGGYYGYTF
TRBV7-2	TRBJ1-2	-	-	TGTGCCAACAGCTTAGTGGGAGTATATGGCTACACCTTC	CANSLVGVYGYTF
TRBV20-1	TRBJ1-5	TRBD1	many	TGCAGTGCTAGAGGCGACAGGGCGGGGGGTCAGCCCCAGCATTTT	CSARGDRAGGQPQHF
TRBV7-2	TRBJ1-5	-	many	TGTGCCAGCAGCTCGGGCCTCCTCGGCAATCAGCCCCAGCATTTT	CASSSGLLGNQPQHF
TRBV7-2	TRBJ2-3	TRBD2	many	TGTGCCAGCAGCTTAGAGGCTAGCGGGGGCACAGTTACGCAGTATTTT	CASSLEASGGTVTQYF
TRBV7-9	TRBJ1-4	-	many	TGTGCCAGCAGTCCACAGGGTACTAATGAAAAACTGTTTTTT	CASSPQGTNEKLFF